The rows below give T cell receptor beta chains drawn from one sample of a study of CD8 T cells in ankylosing spondylitis. Each CDR3 protein gets one entry after TCRdb re-called the 5' RACE reads with MiXCR. Of some 840,000 distinct CDR3 sequences in the sample, roughly 10% were seen once. Sequencing was done on a sample of blood, either unsorted or a sorted T cell fraction (not recorded which). These TCRs come from a male donor with ankylosing spondylitis. CDR3s include the opening cysteine and the closing phenylalanine or tryptophan.

j_call | v_call | cdr3_length | cdr3_aa
TRBJ2-3 | TRBV4-1 | 17 | CASSQNKAAGSTDTQYF
TRBJ2-7 | TRBV7-9 | 16 | CASSLVVSSGSYEQYF
TRBJ2-5 | TRBV5-4 | 18 | CASSLSGSGGPYRETQYF
TRBJ1-5 | TRBV20-1 | 14 | CSAGKRDSNQPQHF
TRBJ2-3 | TRBV10-3 | 14 | CAIINGQGADTQYF
TRBJ1-2 | TRBV7-2 | 11 | CASSPSGGYTF
TRBJ1-2 | TRBV20-1 | 13 | CSARSRGQGELGF
TRBJ2-1 | TRBV7-2 | 13 | CASSARLGIEQFF
TRBJ1-2 | TRBV7-2 | 13 | CASSPRDARGYTF
TRBJ1-5 | TRBV15 | 14 | CATSSPMSVQPQHF
TRBJ2-7 | TRBV28 | 15 | CASSLSAGWAHEQYF
TRBJ2-5 | TRBV27 | 17 | CASSLGRGSPVQETQYF
TRBJ2-1 | TRBV20-1 | 14 | CSARGLAGMYEQFF
TRBJ1-6 | TRBV12-3/TRBV12-4 | 16 | CASSPYPGTGDSPLHF
TRBJ1-6 | TRBV20-1 | 15 | CSAPVGGIIGSPLHF
TRBJ2-7 | TRBV5-1 | 14 | CASSTTSAAGEQYF
TRBJ2-7 | TRBV5-6 | 12 | CASSLGPGAQYF
TRBJ1-2 | TRBV5-1 | 13 | CASSPLTNYGYTF
TRBJ2-1 | TRBV10-3 | 13 | CAISESVLNEQFF
TRBJ2-1 | TRBV20-1 | 11 | CSASSGIEQFF
TRBJ1-1 | TRBV10-2 | 13 | CASSDQGEGEAFF
TRBJ2-7 | TRBV28 | 11 | CASSESGEQYF
TRBJ2-5 | TRBV27 | 18 | CASSLRLAGTPYQETQYF
TRBJ1-2 | TRBV15 | 14 | CATSTRTVDYGYTF
TRBJ2-5 | TRBV7-7 | 16 | CASSFRELADQETQYF
TRBJ2-3 | TRBV20-1 | 14 | CSALAGVVGDTQYF
TRBJ2-3 | TRBV7-6 | 16 | CASSSEALGLTDTQYF
TRBJ2-7 | TRBV20-1 | 15 | CSAPNGQGVSYEQYF
TRBJ2-3 | TRBV20-1 | 13 | CSATWGGTDTQYF
TRBJ2-6 | TRBV18 | 18 | CASSPGLAGVAGANVLTF
TRBJ1-1 | TRBV21-1 | 17 | CASGPTEWRRMNTEAFF
TRBJ2-3 | TRBV29-1 | 16 | CSVGHSSGGPGDTQYF
TRBJ1-1 | TRBV12-3/TRBV12-4 | 14 | CASSAQGMNTEAFF
TRBJ1-2 | TRBV7-6 | 16 | CASSLGTDGSGYGYTF
TRBJ2-3 | TRBV9 | 15 | CASSPSGRATDTQYF
TRBJ2-1 | TRBV20-1 | 14 | CSARRTTSYNEQFF
TRBJ2-7 | TRBV11-2 | 19 | CASSLKIGGTSGSSYEQYF